The entry that follows covers one TCR beta chain sequence. Antigen unknown. The data belong to a study of radiation and T cells in renal cell carcinoma. Overall study results and limits: Top tumor clonotypes rose in blood 2 weeks post-radiation, then contracted. Compared with controls, irradiated tumors showed greater TCR clonality. Tumor samples were small regions of approximately 0.93 g.

The method was immunoSEQ multiplex PCR; TCRdb's version includes in-frame clones alone and lacks a portion of them. This table has approximately 21,000 clones, about 51% appearing once. Germline lookup yields CDR1 MNHEY and CDR2 SVGAGI. The V end was cut by 5 bases, the J end by 0 bases, with 14 bases between. The CDR3 sequence is 15 residues long. The treatment is: 15 Gy SBRT to primary tumor, nephrectomy 4 weeks later. Nephrectomy followed 15 Gy stereotactic body radiation by 4 weeks. This chain connects TRBV6-5 to TRBJ2-7; tentatively, D is TRBD2 (6 bases). The clonotype was recovered from a woman aged 45-65 years with renal cell carcinoma. The sequencing used tumor tissue, collected from a patient whose treatment included radiotherapy and nephrectomy. The CDR3 coding sequence is TGTGCCAGCAGTCTGGCGGGACTGGGCTCCTACGAGCAGTACTTC. As protein: CASSLAGLGSYEQYF.